Below, 19 T cell receptor beta chains from the same sample are listed, as sequenced in a study of control samples from healthy donors and cancer patients. Sequencing used immunoSEQ multiplex PCR; TCRdb keeps in-frame clones, though not all of them. This repertoire shows about 140,000 clones, about nine tenths found once; its top ten account for over 4.5%. The specimen sequenced was blood. These receptors all come from a man younger than 40 in good health.

Worth noting for this clone: This sample includes further DNA sequences coding for the same CDR3. The chain employs TRBV4-1 and TRBJ2-7, with D perhaps matching TRBD2 (6 bases). Trimming took off 0 bases at V and 4 bases at J, with 7 bases between the two ends. In germline, CDR1 is MGHRA, CDR2 YSYEKL. This CDR3 is built from 13 residues. CDR3 in DNA: TGCGCCAGCAGCCAAGATCGGGGGTACGAGCAGTACTTC. Residues: CASSQDRGYEQYF.

This clone was counted a single time. Written as DNA, the CDR3 is TGCGCCAGCAGACTTGAGGGAGCTACTGAAGCTTTCTTT. It is translated as CASRLEGATEAFF. The rearrangement joins TRBV10-2 to TRBJ1-1; D call uncertain. The CDR3 extends over 13 amino acids. In germline, CDR1 is WSHSY, CDR2 SAAADI. V lost 6 bases, J lost 5 bases, and 13 bases lay in between.

The chain recombines TRBV10-3 with TRBJ2-3, with 7 bases fitting TRBD2. V lost 3 bases to trimming and J lost 4 bases; unmatched junction nucleotides: 10. The germline V gene encodes CDR1 ENHRY and CDR2 SYGVKD. The CDR3 sequence is 16 residues long. The CDR3 DNA reads TGTGCCATCAGTGATGGGCAGGCGGGGGAGGCAGATACGCAGTATTTT. It specifies CAISDGQAGEADTQYF.

This clone came up once. V and J are TRBV24-1 and TRBJ2-7; the D gene is possibly TRBD1 (5 bases). The germline gives CDR1 KGHDR, CDR2 SFDVKD. This CDR3 region has 13 residues. Trimming pared 7 bases from V and 3 bases from J, leaving 12 bases between. The CDR3 here is CATSPSDSYEQYF. In DNA form, the CDR3 reads TGTGCCACCAGCCCATCAGACAGCTACGAGCAGTACTTC.

This chain links TRBV6-2 or TRBV6-3 with TRBJ1-2, with 9 nucleotides matching TRBD1. The CDR3 runs 14 residues. Germline V CDR1 and CDR2: MNHEY, SVGEGT. V lost 5 bases, J lost 4 bases, and 5 bases stayed unmatched. CDR3: CASSPPTGGYGYTF. Here the CDR3 DNA reads TGTGCCAGCAGTCCCCCGACAGGGGGCTATGGCTACACCTTC.

This chain connects TRBV11-2 to TRBJ2-3, with D perhaps matching TRBD2 (6 bases). V lost 0 bases to trimming and J lost 6 bases, with 10 bases between them. From germline, CDR1 is SGHAT and CDR2 FQNNGV. This CDR3 is built from 14 residues. As DNA, the CDR3 is TGTGCCAGCAGCTTAGATGCGGGGTACGATACGCAGTATTTT. Protein sequence: CASSLDAGYDTQYF.

The chain joins TRBV7-8 to TRBJ2-1, with TRBD2 matching 7 bases. Looked up from germline, CDR1 is SGHVS and CDR2 is FQNEAQ. The CDR3 sequence is 16 residues long. Trimming at V came to 2 bases and at J to 8 bases, leaving 12 bases not matched to a gene. CDR3 sequence: CASSLKASGEVYEQFF. The CDR3 DNA sequence: TGTGCCAGCAGCTTAAAGGCCAGCGGGGAGGTTTATGAGCAGTTCTTC.

The J gene is TRBJ2-7, the V gene TRBV18; TRBD1 matches at 7 bases. The germline V gene encodes CDR1 KGHSH and CDR2 LQKENI. The V gene end was trimmed by 2 bases and the J gene end by 4 bases; junction bases not matched to a gene: 14. The CDR3 contains 17 residues. For the CDR3, the DNA is TGTGCCAGCTCACCAGGTTTGCTAAGGGGGCGCTTGTACGAGCAGTACTTC. This sequence encodes CASSPGLLRGRLYEQYF.

This clone was seen only once. V and J are TRBV5-6 and TRBJ2-7, with D uncertain. The CDR3 is made up of 12 amino acids. CDR1 is SGHDT, CDR2 YYEEEE, per germline. Trimming stripped 4 bases from V and 3 bases from J, with 8 bases between. The DNA of the CDR3 is TGTGCCAGCAGCACGTTAGACTACGAGCAGTACTTC. Its translation: CASSTLDYEQYF.

The chain uses TRBV29-1 and TRBJ1-4; maybe TRBD1 (5 bases). The CDR3 sequence is 14 residues long. The ends were cut back, 0 bases at V and 4 bases at J, with 9 bases in the middle. Germline V gene data show CDR1 as SQVTM and CDR2 as ANQGSEA. CDR3 residues: CSVEDRGGNEKLFF. The CDR3 DNA reads TGCAGCGTTGAAGATAGGGGAGGTAATGAAAAACTGTTTTTT. Together with reference TRBV29-1 and TRBJ1-4, the CDR3 gives the full variable domain: SAVISQKPSRDICQRGTSLTIQCQVDSQVTMMFWYRQQPGQSLTLIATANQGSEATYESGFVIDKFPISRPNLTFSTLTVSNMSPEDSSIYLCSVEDRGGNEKLFFGSGTQLSVL.

This clone was detected once. V is TRBV18 and J is TRBJ1-3; D is undetermined. Germline lookup yields CDR1 KGHSH and CDR2 LQKENI. The V gene lost 2 bases and the J gene lost 0 bases, with 11 bases spanning the gap. There are 16 residues in the CDR3. The CDR3 here is CASSPTGSTSGNTIYF. As DNA, the CDR3 is TGTGCCAGCTCACCAACCGGCAGTACCTCTGGAAACACCATATATTTT.

The V gene is TRBV30, the J gene TRBJ1-4; 9 bases are shared with TRBD1. After removal of 3 bases from V and 6 bases from J, the junction contained 8 bases not matched to a gene. CDR3 length equals 15 residues. Germline V gene data show CDR1 as GTSNPN and CDR2 as SVGIG (reference sequence). Here the CDR3 DNA reads TGTGCCTGGAGCCTATCCAGGACAGGGGATGAAAAACTGTTTTTT. Translated: CAWSLSRTGDEKLFF.

This chain connects TRBV6-2 or TRBV6-3 to TRBJ2-5; D is uncertain. The CDR3 runs to 16 residues. Trimming took off 2 bases at V and 4 bases at J, with 17 bases between the two ends. Germline V gives CDR1 MNHEY, CDR2 SVGEGT. Here the CDR3 DNA reads TGTGCCAGCAGTTACCTTGGTACTAACCCCTCAGAGACCCAGTACTTC. As protein: CASSYLGTNPSETQYF.

The chain carries TRBV12-3 or TRBV12-4 and TRBJ2-1; unclear D gene. Deletions cut 7 bases from V and 3 bases from J, with 10 bases between. This CDR3 spans 13 amino acids. CDR3 loop: CASTPGFYNEQFF. The CDR3 DNA sequence: TGTGCCAGCACTCCCGGGTTCTACAATGAGCAGTTCTTC.

This chain connects TRBV13 to TRBJ2-3; 12 bases align to TRBD2. This CDR3 has 18 residues. V shed 5 bases and J 5 bases; nucleotides not matched to a gene: 14. The germline gives CDR1 PRHDT, CDR2 FYEKMQ (reference sequence). The CDR3 sequence: CASSHLASSGGALDTQYF. CDR3 DNA: TGTGCCAGCAGCCACCTTGCGTCTAGCGGGGGGGCCCTAGATACGCAGTATTTT. Variable domain in full (rest from reference TRBV13 and TRBJ2-3): AAGVIQSPRHLIKEKRETATLKCYPIPRHDTVYWYQQGPGQDPQFLISFYEKMQSDKGSIPDRFSAQQFSDYHSELNMSSLELGDSALYFCASSHLASSGGALDTQYFGPGTRLTVL.

The chain couples TRBV7-9 to TRBJ1-2; possible D gene TRBD1, 5 bases. Between the trimmed V and J ends, which lost 5 bases and 7 bases, there was a span of 20 bases. This CDR3 spans 15 amino acids. From germline, CDR1 is SEHNR and CDR2 FQNEAQ (reference sequence). CDR3 DNA: TGTGCCAGCAGCCCCACGGGTTCCGGGGGAGCTGGCTACACCTTC. This encodes CASSPTGSGGAGYTF.

The CDR3 DNA reads TGTGCCAGCTCACTTCCAAGTGGTTCCTACAATGAGCAGTTCTTC. Translation: CASSLPSGSYNEQFF. The genes are TRBV18 and TRBJ2-1; no clear D gene. CDR3 length equals 15 residues. Germline V lookup: CDR1 KGHSH, CDR2 LQKENI. V dropped 4 bases and J dropped 1 base, with 11 bases sitting between them.

The rearrangement uses TRBV30 and TRBJ2-5; TRBD1 aligns across 8 bases. CDR3 length: 12 amino acids. Germline CDR1 reads GTSNPN; CDR2 reads SVGIG (reference sequence). V was clipped by 7 bases and J by 4 bases; unmatched bases: 5. CDR3 coding DNA: TGTGCCTTGATGGACAGGGCAGAGACCCAGTACTTC. It codes for CALMDRAETQYF.

This chain joins TRBV24-1 and TRBJ2-2; the match to TRBD2 covers 13 bases. The CDR3 consists of 17 residues. The germline V gene encodes CDR1 KGHDR and CDR2 SFDVKD. Unmatched junction bases numbered 7, after V lost 7 bases and J lost 3 bases. This CDR3 reads CATSSTSGRRDTGELFF. The DNA of the CDR3 is TGTGCCACCAGCTCGACTAGCGGGAGGAGGGACACCGGGGAGCTGTTTTTT.